The subject of this entry is one TCR beta chain. The antigen it binds to is not known. Per-base quality was not reported, and no clone a single base away is much larger than it. These data are taken from a study of cytomegalovirus exposure and HLA in healthy donors (dated by TCRdb to between 2016 and 2019). The study in broad terms: An earlier analysis of roughly 630 of the donors reported more than 250 Gb of sequence data and 117 million unique TCR beta sequences from 150 million to 200 million T cells. HLA typing included class I and class II loci at four-digit resolution. The T cell repertoires of several hundred subjects were profiled by immunosequencing and related to cytomegalovirus serostatus. An early release that covered more than 550 HLA-typed donors contained around 330 gigabases of sequencing data and approximately 85 million unique TCR sequences. A later analysis re-analyzed previously published TCR beta repertoires from approximately 700 donors and added high-resolution HLA genotyping to study TCR occurrence patterns. The study aimed to test whether cataloging public T cell receptors could reveal signatures of past pathogen exposure. Rather than using new phenotypic data, the later analysis identified candidate immune exposures from TCR beta sequences and from how often those sequences occurred across donors. All discovery cohort repertoires had been generated using a single sequencing platform. Typing coverage varied by locus: 629-630 donors for A, B, C, DRB1 and DQB1; more than 500 for DQA1; more than 600 for DPA1; roughly 450 for DPB1. Roughly 5 DR-DQ haplotypes were treated as single units for association and clustering because of strong linkage in the cohort. Across some 400 genotyped donors of the cohort, an average of about 250,000 unique TCR beta nucleotide sequences per donor were sequenced, and 15% to 20% of those sequences were non-productive. In an earlier analysis of more than 550 of the donors, high-throughput TCR beta sequencing was used to judge whether each TCR beta V gene segment behaved as functional or pseudogenic. To predict cytomegalovirus infection status, the study brought together high-throughput TCR immunosequencing, statistical association of individual TCRs with disease status, and machine learning. A separate validation cohort of 100 to 150 different subjects was used in addition to the roughly 620-subject first cohort. Of the approximately 400 genotyped donors, roughly 80% fell in the genetic ancestry cluster associated with self-reported Caucasian donors. Alongside the repertoire data, information on donor age, sex, ethnicity and CMV serostatus was compiled. Genome-wide SNP genotypes for about 65% of the 666 donors were used in a later genetic analysis, which treated that subset as a discovery cohort. Broader findings and caveats from the paper: The 87-base-pair reads could not distinguish some IMGT-functional V segments, including TRBV6-2 and TRBV6-3, so those segments were excluded. The classifier was reported to diagnose cytomegalovirus status with high specificity and sensitivity in both the original and validation cohorts. A later genetic analysis reported fewer N-insertions in productive TCRs among donors in an Asian-associated ancestry cluster than the 666-donor mean. Because some donors lacked HLA typing at each locus, the association tests relied only on the typed subset. According to a later analysis, parvovirus B19, influenza, CMV and Epstein-Barr virus appeared linked to several top co-occurrence clusters. Specific HLA alleles were associated with roughly 16,000 TCR beta sequences at a false discovery rate of 0.05 in a later analysis. Broadly in line with IMGT annotations, most TCR beta V segments showed up in productive rearrangements about 87% or about 30% of the time in an earlier analysis of about 500 of the donors. Most TCR sequences were seen in very few donors, while some public TCRs were found in many individuals. According to a later analysis, TCR association rates differed among HLA loci, with DRB1 alleles showing the most associated TCRs and HLA-C alleles showing the fewest. A cluster of highly shared sequence variants was judged likely to represent a technical artifact of the sequencing pipeline. According to a later analysis, most CMV-associated TCR beta chains appeared to be HLA-restricted, and the HLA associations seemed to be driven largely by CMV exposure. A further reported finding was that TCR beta sequences accurately predicted the HLA-A and HLA-B alleles for most subjects in the first cohort. A later analysis found that HLA-associated TCR beta chains were more clonally expanded and had lower generation probabilities than equally common non-associated chains. The study gave a list of about 150 TCR beta chains associated with cytomegalovirus. The presence/absence analyses assumed that sequencing depth was roughly uniform across donors, and that assumption may not be true. In vitro tests confirmed that a few of the cytomegalovirus-associated TCR beta chains recognize cytomegalovirus antigens. It was suggested by the authors that the approach could potentially be generalized to other disease states and immunological phenotypes. An association between a missense DCLRE1C variant and V-gene and J-gene trimming of TCR beta chains was found in a later genetic analysis and replicated in an independent cohort. Linkage disequilibrium might explain the correlated functional status among segregating V segments, but an unknown experimental factor could not be excluded. Immune exposure information for the cohort was limited to CMV serostatus. Because counts were too low, seventeen rarely observed V segments, including chromosome 9 orphons, were excluded from the earlier analysis of 587 of the donors. When HLA alleles, especially DR and DQ, strongly co-occurred, TCR associations were difficult to assign to individual alleles. Only TCR beta chains were sequenced in this cohort, and the absence of alpha or paired-chain data limited detectable features.

Preparation of the library involved the immunoSEQ multiplex PCR assay. For the multiplex PCR, a mixture combining 60 forward primers for TCR Vbeta segments and 13 reverse primers for TCR Jbeta segments was used. Amplification of the CDR3 region of rearranged TCR beta genes was performed with a multiplex PCR assay on genomic DNA. The Illumina HiSeq System was used to sequence the amplified TCR beta libraries as 87-base-pair reads. The study's own analysis went as follows. A later analysis tallied roughly 80 million unique TCR beta chains across the approximately 670 repertoires, and about 12 million of those chains were shared by two or more donors. A nearest-neighbor algorithm error-corrected the raw reads and collapsed the reads into unique sequences, merging closely related sequences to remove PCR and sequencing errors. Alignment of CDR3 sequences to IMGT reference sequences was used to assign V, D and J gene segments. For a sequence to be retained, a match of at least six nucleotides to both a V gene segment and a J gene segment was required. Rearrangements were called productive when the CDR3 lacked stop codons and stayed in frame with V and J; all others were non-productive. Following IMGT convention, CDR3 was defined as the stretch from the second conserved V-encoded cysteine up to the conserved J-encoded phenylalanine. Sequences without an unambiguous match to a single V gene segment were excluded from the earlier analysis of 587 of the donors. An earlier analysis of 500 to 700 of the donors classified V segments as functional when productive rearrangements were above 56.7% and as segregating when the standard deviation between donors was above 5%. To diagnose cytomegalovirus status from the catalog of TCR beta chain sequences, a statistical classification framework was built. In a later analysis, V and J genes were assigned by comparing TCR nucleotide sequences against IMGT/GENE-DB human TR gene sequences. Using the TCRdist pipeline, a later analysis assigned CDR3 sequences along with most-parsimonious VDJ recombination scenarios. In a later analysis, each TCR beta chain was defined by its CDR3 amino acid sequence together with its V-gene family, and reads lacking a unique V-gene family were excluded. A later analysis removed 592 highly shared, low-generation-probability nucleotide sequences to deal with suspected cross-contamination and a sequencing artifact. In a later analysis, a clonal expansion index was calculated for each public chain from normalized within-repertoire ranks of inferred template counts. Generation probabilities in a later analysis came from a VDJ recombination model fitted to out-of-frame rearrangements, and those results were checked against IGoR. In a later analysis, TCR-TCR, TCR-HLA and TCR-CMV co-occurrence was scored with hypergeometric tests, and a repertoire-size bias correction was applied to TCR pairs. In a later analysis, false discovery rates were estimated by permuting HLA or CMV assignments 20 times. In a later analysis, co-occurring TCRs were grouped using DBSCAN, with TCRdist sequence similarity added in when clustering inside HLA-allele-positive subsets. For co-occurrence clustering, repertoires with fewer than 30,000 or more than 120,000 public chains were excluded, along with several repertoires with anomalous nucleotide sharing. Imported from immuneACCESS, the table was reduced by TCRdb to in-frame sequences with V and J called. These copies leave out some clones; in studies compared against another copy, an unresolved V gene accounts for under half, and the cause of the remainder is not known. The V and J calls and clone size were taken over from that table, and D and trimming were inferred from the DNA. For this sample there are about 110,000 clones; around 77% appear just once. In total, the top ten clones hold 4.2% of the sample.

According to the germline V gene, CDR1 reads SNHLY and CDR2 reads FYNNEI. At the junction V is shortened by 4 bases and J by 4 bases; bases outside the gene matches: 6. The CDR3 starts with the cysteine, ends with the phenylalanine, and has 15 residues. Just CDR3 DNA is preserved here, 45 bases in frame from base 1. The cohort comprised some 730 healthy bone marrow donors. At the time of sampling, all cohort members were nominally healthy, though unrecorded immune exposures were likely present. The donor was CMV seronegative and was included in the group of about 400 seronegative cohort members. A peripheral blood sample was collected from each donor, and TCR beta sequencing was performed on peripheral blood mononuclear cells. Genomic DNA was extracted from the blood cell samples with the Qiagen DNeasy Blood Extraction Kit.

The V and J segments used are TRBV2 and TRBJ2-3; the central 9 bases match TRBD1. The sample taken for sequencing was PBMCs. The receptor comes from a male donor in good health and CMV-seronegative. The DNA reads as follows: TGTGCCAGCAGTGTAGGGACAGGGTGGGCAGATACGCAGTATTTT. Its amino acids are CASSVGTGWADTQYF.